This T cell receptor (beta chain) was documented in a study of blood T cell repertoires in COVID-19 (dated by TCRdb to 2019 to 2021). Context from the whole study: Samples from collaborators originated in the United States, Italy and Spain and spanned both the acute and convalescent phases of COVID-19. The prospective study material was composed of cDNA or gDNA derived from T cells, B-cell-depleted T cells, or PBMCs. The dataset comprised deeply sampled blood TCRbeta repertoires from subjects exposed to, actively infected with, or recovered from COVID-19. A freely available public database, intended as a resource for researchers studying the immune response to SARS-CoV-2, is where the repertoires were released. The samples were drawn from the first 160 participants of the ongoing ImmuneRACE study and from 1,254 subjects provided by 6 global collaborators. A de-identified subject ID, COVID-19 status, age in years and sex were almost always included in the sample metadata. Where available, HLA class I and class II types were taken from metadata supplied by the sample provider and were not determined by assay-based typing.

What the study reported, not specific to this receptor: Clinical and demographic metadata were provided uncurated, with the amount varying by source and participant.

TCRbeta CDR3 regions were amplified from genomic DNA using the immunoSEQ Assay, a bias-controlled multiplex PCR. Concerning the study's data processing: The number of nucleated cells in each sample was estimated by amplification of reference gene primers within the assay. To quantify the absolute abundance of each unique TCRbeta CDR3 rearrangement, sequence reads were collapsed and filtered. For each sample, productive Simpson clonality was calculated as the square root of Simpson's diversity index over productive rearrangements. In TCRdb, the immuneACCESS table is reduced to in-frame sequences with V and J assigned. These tables do not hold every clone; where another copy was compared, an unresolved V gene accounts for under half, and the others remain unexplained. That table supplies the V and J calls and clone size; D and trimming were determined from the DNA. In this sample the table shows about 210,000 clones, about nine tenths of which occur a single time. Together, the top ten hold approximately 1.8% of the sample.

Collaborating institutions collected whole blood in K2EDTA tubes following their own protocols. For TCRbeta analysis, collaborators shipped samples in one of three forms: frozen whole blood, isolated PBMCs, or DNA extracted from either of those sample types. From V the trimming removes 3 bases and from J it removes 11 bases, while the gene matches leave 14 bases of the junction unaccounted for. Spanning cysteine to phenylalanine, the CDR3 consists of 14 amino acids. Just CDR3 DNA is preserved here, 42 bases in frame from base 1. CDR1 and CDR2, looked up from the germline V gene (reference sequence), are GTSNPN and SVGIG. Details on this clone: Its antigen is currently not known. Base qualities are not provided; no much larger clone lies one nucleotide away.

Sequenced: peripheral blood. The chain links TRBV30 with TRBJ1-1; 8 bases in the junction line up with TRBD1. The receptor's source is a man aged 65 to 79 with acute or convalescent COVID-19. DNA sequence: TGTGCCTGGAGCCGGACAGGGAATAGTTTATTGGCTTTCTTT. Translated, this gives CAWSRTGNSLLAFF.